The TCR beta chain under discussion was sequenced for a study of cytomegalovirus exposure and HLA in healthy donors. This CDR3 contains 16 residues. The germline V gene has CDR1 MGHDK and CDR2 SYGVNS. The trim removed 3 bases at V and 5 bases at J, leaving 9 bases unmatched. In the case of this clone: Its antigen remains unknown.

The validation cohort, a group of some 120 subjects, included the donors and was separate from the roughly 700-subject first cohort. TCRdb's copy holds only in-frame clones and misses some; the assay was immunoSEQ multiplex PCR. The data contain 200,000 to 300,000 clones, 80% to 90% of them singletons. Study results and limitations: Diagnosis of cytomegalovirus status made by the classifier reportedly showed high specificity and sensitivity.

Sequencing was carried out using PBMCs. The J gene is TRBJ2-3, the V gene TRBV25-1, with 9 bases identical to TRBD1. This receptor was identified in a man aged 18 to 29 in good health and CMV-seronegative. The CDR3 region has the DNA TGTGCCAGCAGTGATGCGGACAGGGGATGGCGAGATACGCAGTATTTT. Translated: CASSDADRGWRDTQYF.